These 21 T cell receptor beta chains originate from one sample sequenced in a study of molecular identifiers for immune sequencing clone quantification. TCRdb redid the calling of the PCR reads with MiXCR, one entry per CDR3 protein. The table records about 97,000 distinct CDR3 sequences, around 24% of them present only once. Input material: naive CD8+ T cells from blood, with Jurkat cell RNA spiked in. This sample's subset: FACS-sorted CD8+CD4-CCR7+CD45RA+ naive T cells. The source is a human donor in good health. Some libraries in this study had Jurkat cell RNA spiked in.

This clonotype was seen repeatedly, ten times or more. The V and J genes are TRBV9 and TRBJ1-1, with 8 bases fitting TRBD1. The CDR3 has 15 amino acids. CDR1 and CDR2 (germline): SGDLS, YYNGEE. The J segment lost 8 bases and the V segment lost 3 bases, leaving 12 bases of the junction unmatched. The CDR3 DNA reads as TGTGCCAGCAGCGAAACTCCGCGGACAGGGATAGAAGCTTTCTTT. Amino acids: CASSETPRTGIEAFF.

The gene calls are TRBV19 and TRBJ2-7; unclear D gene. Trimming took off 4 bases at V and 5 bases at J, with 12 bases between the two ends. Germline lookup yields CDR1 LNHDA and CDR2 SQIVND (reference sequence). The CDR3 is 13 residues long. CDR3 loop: CASSRAPFNEQYF. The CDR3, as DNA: TGTGCCAGTAGTAGGGCCCCCTTCAACGAGCAGTACTTC.

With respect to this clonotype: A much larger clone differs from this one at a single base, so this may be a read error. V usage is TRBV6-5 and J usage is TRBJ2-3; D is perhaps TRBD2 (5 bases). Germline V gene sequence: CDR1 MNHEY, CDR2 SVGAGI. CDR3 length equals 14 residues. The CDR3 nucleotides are TGTGCCGGCAGTTACGGGCTAGCTTTAGATACGCAGTATTTT. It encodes CAGSYGLALDTQYF.

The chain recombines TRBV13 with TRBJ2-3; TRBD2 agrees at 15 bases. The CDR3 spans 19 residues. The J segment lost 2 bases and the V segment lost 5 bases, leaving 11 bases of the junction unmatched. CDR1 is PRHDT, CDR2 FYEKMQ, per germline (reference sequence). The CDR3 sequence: CASSQGLAGGTTSTDTQYF. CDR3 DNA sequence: TGTGCCAGCAGCCAGGGACTAGCGGGGGGAACGACTTCCACAGATACGCAGTATTTT.

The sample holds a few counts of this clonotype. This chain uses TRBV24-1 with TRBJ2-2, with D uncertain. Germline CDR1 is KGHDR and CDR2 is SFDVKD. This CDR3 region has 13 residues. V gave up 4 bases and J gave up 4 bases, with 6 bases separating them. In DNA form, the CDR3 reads TGTGCCACCAGTGAACAGTTCACCGGGGAGCTGTTTTTT. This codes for CATSEQFTGELFF.

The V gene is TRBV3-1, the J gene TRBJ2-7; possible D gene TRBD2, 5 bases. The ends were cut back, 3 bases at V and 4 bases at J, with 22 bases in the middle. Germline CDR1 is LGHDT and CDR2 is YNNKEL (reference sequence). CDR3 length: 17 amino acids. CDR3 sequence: CASSHRRNHRGSYEQYF. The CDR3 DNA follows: TGTGCCAGCAGCCACCGGAGGAACCACAGAGGGTCATACGAGCAGTACTTC.

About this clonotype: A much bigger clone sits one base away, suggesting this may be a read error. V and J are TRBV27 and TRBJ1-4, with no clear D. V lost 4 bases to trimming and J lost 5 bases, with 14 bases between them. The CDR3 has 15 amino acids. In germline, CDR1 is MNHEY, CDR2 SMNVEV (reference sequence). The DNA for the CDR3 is TGTGCCAGCAGTTCGTATAGCTTCGGCAATGAAAAACTGTTTTTT. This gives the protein CASSSYSFGNEKLFF.

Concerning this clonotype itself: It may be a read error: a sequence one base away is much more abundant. The CDR3 region has the DNA TGTGCCAGTAGTATAGTCGGGCAACCGCCTAGCAGGGAGCTGTTTTTT. Translated: CASSIVGQPPSRELFF. This chain connects TRBV19 to TRBJ2-2; D is perhaps TRBD2 (5 bases). With 1 base removed from V and 9 bases from J, the gap between germline ends came to 18 bases. This CDR3 has 16 residues. The germline gives CDR1 LNHDA, CDR2 SQIVND (reference sequence).

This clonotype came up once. CDR3 sequence reads: CASSWCRLDRETQYF. The CDR3 bases are TGTGCCAGCAGCTGGTGCAGACTAGACAGAGAGACCCAGTACTTC. The chain employs TRBV7-2 and TRBJ2-5, with a weak D call TRBD2 (6 bases). This CDR3 comprises 15 residues. Trimming pared 4 bases from V and 4 bases from J, leaving 16 bases between. CDR1 and CDR2 (germline): SGHTA, FQGNSA.

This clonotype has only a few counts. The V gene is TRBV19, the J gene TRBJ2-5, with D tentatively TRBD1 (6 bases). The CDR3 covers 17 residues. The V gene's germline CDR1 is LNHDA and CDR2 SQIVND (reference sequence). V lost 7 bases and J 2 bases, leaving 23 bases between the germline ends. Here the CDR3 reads CASTPVWGPRSQETQYF. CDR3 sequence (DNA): TGTGCCAGTACCCCGGTTTGGGGGCCCAGATCACAAGAGACCCAGTACTTC.

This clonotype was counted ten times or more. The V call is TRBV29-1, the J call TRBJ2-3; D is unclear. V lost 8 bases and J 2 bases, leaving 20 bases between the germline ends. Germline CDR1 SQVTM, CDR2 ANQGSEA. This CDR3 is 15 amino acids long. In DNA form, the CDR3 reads TGCAGCATCACTTGGGCCGACAAATACACAGATACGCAGTATTTT. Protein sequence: CSITWADKYTDTQYF.

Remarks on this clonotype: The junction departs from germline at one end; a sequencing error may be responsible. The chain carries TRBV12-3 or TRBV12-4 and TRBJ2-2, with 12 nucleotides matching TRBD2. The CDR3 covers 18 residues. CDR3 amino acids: CASSLVGTSGSPTGKLFF. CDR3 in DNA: TGTGCCAGCAGTTTAGTTGGGACTAGCGGGTCCCCCACCGGGAAGCTGTTTTTT.

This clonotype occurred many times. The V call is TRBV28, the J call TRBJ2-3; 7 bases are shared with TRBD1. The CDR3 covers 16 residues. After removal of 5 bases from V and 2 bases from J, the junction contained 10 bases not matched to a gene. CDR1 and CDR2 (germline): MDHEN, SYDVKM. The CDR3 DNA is TGTGCCAGCAGTCCTCGGAGGACAGGCGCCACAGATACGCAGTATTTT. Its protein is CASSPRRTGATDTQYF.

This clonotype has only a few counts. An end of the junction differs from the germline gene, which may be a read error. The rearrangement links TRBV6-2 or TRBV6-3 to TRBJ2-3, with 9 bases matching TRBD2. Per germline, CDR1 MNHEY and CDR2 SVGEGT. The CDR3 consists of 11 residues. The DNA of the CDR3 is TGTGCCAGCAGTTCTAGCGGGGAAAGGAATTTT. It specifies CASSSSGERNF.

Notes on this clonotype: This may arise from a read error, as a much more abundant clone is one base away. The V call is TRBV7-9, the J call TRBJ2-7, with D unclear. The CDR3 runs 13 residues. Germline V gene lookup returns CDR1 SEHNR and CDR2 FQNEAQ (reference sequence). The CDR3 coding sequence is TGTGCCAGCAGCACGGTGGGCTCCTACGAGCATTACTTC. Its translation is CASSTVGSYEHYF. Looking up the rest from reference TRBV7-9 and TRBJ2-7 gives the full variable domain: DTGVSQNPRHKITKRGQNVTFRCDPISEHNRLYWYRQTLGQGPEFLTYFQNEAQLEKSRLLSDRFSAERPKGSFSTLEIQRTEQGDSAMYLCASSTVGSYEHYFGPGTRLTVT.

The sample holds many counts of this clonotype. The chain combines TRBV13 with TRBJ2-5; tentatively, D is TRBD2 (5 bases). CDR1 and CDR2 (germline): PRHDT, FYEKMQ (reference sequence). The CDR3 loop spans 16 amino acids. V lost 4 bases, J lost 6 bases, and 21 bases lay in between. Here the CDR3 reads CASSSSEESSSQTQYF. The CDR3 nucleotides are TGTGCCAGCAGCTCATCCGAAGAATCTAGCAGCCAGACCCAGTACTTC.

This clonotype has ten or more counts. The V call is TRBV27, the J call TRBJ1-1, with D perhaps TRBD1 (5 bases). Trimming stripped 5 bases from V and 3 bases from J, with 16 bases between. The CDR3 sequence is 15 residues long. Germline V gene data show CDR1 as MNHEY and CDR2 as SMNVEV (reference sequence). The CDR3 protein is CASSPTTVGDTEAFF. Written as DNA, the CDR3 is TGTGCCAGCAGTCCCACGACAGTGGGGGACACTGAAGCTTTCTTT.

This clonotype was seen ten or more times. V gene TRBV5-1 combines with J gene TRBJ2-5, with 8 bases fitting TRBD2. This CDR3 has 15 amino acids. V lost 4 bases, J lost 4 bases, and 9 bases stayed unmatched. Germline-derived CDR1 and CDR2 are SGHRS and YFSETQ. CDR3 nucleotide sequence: TGCGCCAGCAGCCCTGCGGGGGGCGGCCCAGAGACCCAGTACTTC. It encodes CASSPAGGGPETQYF. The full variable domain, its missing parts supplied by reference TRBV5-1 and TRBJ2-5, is KAGVTQTPRYLIKTRGQQVTLSCSPISGHRSVSWYQQTPGQGLQFLFEYFSETQRNKGNFPGRFSGRQFSNSRSEMNVSTLELGDSALYLCASSPAGGGPETQYFGPGTRLLVL.

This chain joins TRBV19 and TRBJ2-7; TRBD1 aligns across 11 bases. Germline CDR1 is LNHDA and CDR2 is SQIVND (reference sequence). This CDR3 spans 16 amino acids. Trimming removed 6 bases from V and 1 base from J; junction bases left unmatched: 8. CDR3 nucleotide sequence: TGTGCCAGTAGAACCACGGACAGGGGGCCTTCCTACGAGCAGTACTTC. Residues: CASRTTDRGPSYEQYF.

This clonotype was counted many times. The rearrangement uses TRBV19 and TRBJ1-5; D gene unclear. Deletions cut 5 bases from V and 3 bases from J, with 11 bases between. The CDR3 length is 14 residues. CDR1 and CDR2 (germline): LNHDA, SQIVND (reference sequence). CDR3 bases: TGTGCCAGTAGTCCCGGACGGTACAATCAGCCCCAGCATTTT. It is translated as CASSPGRYNQPQHF.

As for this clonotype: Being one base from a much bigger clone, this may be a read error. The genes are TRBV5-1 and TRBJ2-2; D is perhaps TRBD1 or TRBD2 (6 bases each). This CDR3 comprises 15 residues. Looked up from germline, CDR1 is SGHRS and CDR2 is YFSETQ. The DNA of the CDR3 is TGCGACAGCAGCTTGTTGGGGGGCGAGGCCGGGGAGCTGTTTTTT. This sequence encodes CDSSLLGGEAGELFF.